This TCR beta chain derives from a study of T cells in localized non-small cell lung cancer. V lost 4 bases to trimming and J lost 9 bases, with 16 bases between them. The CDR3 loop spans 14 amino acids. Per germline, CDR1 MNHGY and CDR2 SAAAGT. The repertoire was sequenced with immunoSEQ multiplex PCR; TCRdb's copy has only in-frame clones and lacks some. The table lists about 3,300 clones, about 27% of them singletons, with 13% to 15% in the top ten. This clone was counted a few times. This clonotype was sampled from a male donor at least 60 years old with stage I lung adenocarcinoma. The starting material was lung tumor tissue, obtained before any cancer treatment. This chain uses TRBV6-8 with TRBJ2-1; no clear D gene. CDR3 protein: CASSWAVRGSEQFF. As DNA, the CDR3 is TGTGCCAGCAGTTGGGCAGTAAGAGGAAGTGAGCAGTTCTTC.